This T cell receptor (beta chain) originates from a study of cytomegalovirus exposure and HLA in healthy donors. Notes on the study in general: Under in vitro conditions, three CMV-associated chains were confirmed as specific for CMV antigens.

As to this clone: The antigen is undetermined.

CDR1 is LNHDA, CDR2 SQIVND, per germline (reference sequence). This CDR3 has 16 residues. J lost 7 bases, V lost 1 base, and 2 bases had no gene match. Some clones are missing from TCRdb's copy, which holds only in-frame ones; the method was immunoSEQ multiplex PCR. The sample contains about 49,000 clones, roughly nine tenths of which appear only once. This clonotype was sampled from a man aged 18 to 30 in good health and CMV-seronegative. V gene TRBV19 combines with J gene TRBJ2-1, with TRBD2 identical over 15 bases. Material: PBMCs. This CDR3 is CASSIGGTSGGNEQFF. The CDR3 nucleotides read TGTGCCAGTAGTATAGGCGGGACTAGCGGGGGGAATGAGCAGTTCTTC.